In its sample, the clone carrying this TCR beta chain was seen a few times. Antigen specificity is unknown. This entry belongs to a study of T cells in Graves' hyperthyroidism and ophthalmopathy. Overall study results and limits: Model-based prediction identified ophthalmopathy a median 6.5 months prior to its onset. Patients with ophthalmopathy were separated from those with stable hyperthyroidism by a 13 V-J model.

Exclusion criteria comprised uncontrolled infection, other autoimmune disease, pregnancy or lactation. The CDR3 length is 16 residues. The V end was cut by 1 base, the J end by 0 bases, with 12 bases between. Germline V gives CDR1 MNHEY, CDR2 SMNVEV (reference sequence). TCR beta CDR3 regions were amplified from RNA transcripts. The TCR CDR3 was amplified in a first-round RT-PCR using the HTBI primer set. Via MiXCR, TCRdb re-called the multiplex PCR reads, giving one row per CDR3 protein. In the table there are 310,000 or so distinct CDR3 sequences, approximately 15% of which are singletons. This chain connects TRBV27 to TRBJ1-2; D is ambiguous. This receptor was identified in a woman aged 55 to 70 with Graves' ophthalmopathy. Sequenced: blood. CDR3 nucleotide sequence: TGTGCCAGCAGTTTATTTCCAAGAAGGACTAACTATGGCTACACCTTC. It translates to CASSLFPRRTNYGYTF.